This T cell receptor (beta chain) was identified in a study of blood T cell repertoires in COVID-19. The overall study: Sources were T cells, B-cell-depleted T cells, or PBMCs; the material itself was cDNA or gDNA.

Profiling relied on immunoSEQ multiplex PCR, and the TCRdb table lists in-frame clones only, not all of them. There are around 45,000 clones in the sample; 80% to 90% occur only once, and over 15% lies in the top ten. V was cut by 6 bases and J by 0 bases, with 10 bases left in between. CDR1 is MGHRA, CDR2 YSYEKL, per germline. This CDR3 contains 14 residues. Specimen: peripheral blood. The rearrangement links TRBV4-1 to TRBJ2-3; D remains ambiguous. This receptor was identified in a man aged 55 to 70 with active COVID-19. CDR3 nucleotide sequence: TGCGCCAGCAGTCCGACTGCTAGCACAGATACGCAGTATTTT. Its translation: CASSPTASTDTQYF.